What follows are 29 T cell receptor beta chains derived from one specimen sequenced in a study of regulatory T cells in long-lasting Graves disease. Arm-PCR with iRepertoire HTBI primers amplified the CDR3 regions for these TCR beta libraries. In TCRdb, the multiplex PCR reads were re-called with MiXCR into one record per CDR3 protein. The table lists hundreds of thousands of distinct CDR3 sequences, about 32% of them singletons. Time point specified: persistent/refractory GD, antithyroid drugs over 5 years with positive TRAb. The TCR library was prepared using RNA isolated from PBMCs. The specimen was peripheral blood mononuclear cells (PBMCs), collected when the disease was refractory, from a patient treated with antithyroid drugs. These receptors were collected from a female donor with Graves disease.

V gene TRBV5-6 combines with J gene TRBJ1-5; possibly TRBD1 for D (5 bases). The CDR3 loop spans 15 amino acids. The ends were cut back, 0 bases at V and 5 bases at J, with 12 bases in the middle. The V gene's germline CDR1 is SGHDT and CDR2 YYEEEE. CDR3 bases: TGTGCCAGCAGCTTGGGGGTGACAGATTATCAGCCCCAGCATTTT. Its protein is CASSLGVTDYQPQHF.

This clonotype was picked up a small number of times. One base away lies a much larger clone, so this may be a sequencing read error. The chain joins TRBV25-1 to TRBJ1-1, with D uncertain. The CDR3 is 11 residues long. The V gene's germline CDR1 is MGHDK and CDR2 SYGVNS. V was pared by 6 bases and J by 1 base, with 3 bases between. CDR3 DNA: TGTGCCAGCAGATGGAACACTGAAGCTTTCTTT. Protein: CASRWNTEAFF.

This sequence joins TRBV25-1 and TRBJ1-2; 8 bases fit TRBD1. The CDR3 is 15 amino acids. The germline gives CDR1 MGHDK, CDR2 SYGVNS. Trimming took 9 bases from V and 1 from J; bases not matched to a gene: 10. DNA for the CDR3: TGTGCCAGTTCTTGGACAGGGACTTTTAACTATGGCTACACCTTC. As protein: CASSWTGTFNYGYTF.

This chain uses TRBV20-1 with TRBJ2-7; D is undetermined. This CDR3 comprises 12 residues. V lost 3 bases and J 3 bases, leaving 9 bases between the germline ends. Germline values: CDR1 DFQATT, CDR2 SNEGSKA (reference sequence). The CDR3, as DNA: TGCAGTGCTAGTGTAAACAGCTACGAGCAGTACTTC. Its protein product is CSASVNSYEQYF.

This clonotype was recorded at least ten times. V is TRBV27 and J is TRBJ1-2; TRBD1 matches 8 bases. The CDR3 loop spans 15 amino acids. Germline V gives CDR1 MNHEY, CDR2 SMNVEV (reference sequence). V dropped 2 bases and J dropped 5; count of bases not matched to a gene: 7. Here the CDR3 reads CASSLRTGTPYGYTF. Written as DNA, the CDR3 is TGTGCCAGCAGTTTAAGGACAGGGACTCCATATGGCTACACCTTC.

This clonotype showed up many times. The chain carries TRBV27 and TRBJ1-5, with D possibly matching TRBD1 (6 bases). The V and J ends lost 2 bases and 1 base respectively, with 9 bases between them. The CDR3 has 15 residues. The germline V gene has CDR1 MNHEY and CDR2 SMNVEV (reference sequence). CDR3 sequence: CASSLNRASNQPQHF. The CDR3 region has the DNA TGTGCCAGCAGTTTAAACAGGGCAAGCAATCAGCCCCAGCATTTT.

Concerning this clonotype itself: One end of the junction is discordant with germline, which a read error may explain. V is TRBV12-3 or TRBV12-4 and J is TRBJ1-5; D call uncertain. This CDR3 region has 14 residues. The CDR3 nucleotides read TGTGCCAGCGGTTTTGTGGGAAACAATCAGCCCCAGCATTTT. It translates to CASGFVGNNQPQHF.

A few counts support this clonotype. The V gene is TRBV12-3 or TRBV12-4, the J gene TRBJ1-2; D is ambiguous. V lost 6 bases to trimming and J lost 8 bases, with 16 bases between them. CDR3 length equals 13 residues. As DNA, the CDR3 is TGTGCCAGCAGGTTCCTGGGTCTTGGAGGCTACACCTTC. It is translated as CASRFLGLGGYTF.

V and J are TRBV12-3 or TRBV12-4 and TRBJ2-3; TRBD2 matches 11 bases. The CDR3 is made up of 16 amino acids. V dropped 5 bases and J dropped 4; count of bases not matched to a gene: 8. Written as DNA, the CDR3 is TGTGCCAGCAGTGAGGGACTAGCGGCCGACTCAGATACGCAGTATTTT. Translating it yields CASSEGLAADSDTQYF.

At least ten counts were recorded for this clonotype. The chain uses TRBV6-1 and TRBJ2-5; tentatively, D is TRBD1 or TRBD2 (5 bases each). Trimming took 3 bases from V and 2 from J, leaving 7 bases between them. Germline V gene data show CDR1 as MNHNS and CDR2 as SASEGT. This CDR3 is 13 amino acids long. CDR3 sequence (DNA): TGTGCCAGCAGTGAGGGACCACAAGAGACCCAGTACTTC. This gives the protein CASSEGPQETQYF.

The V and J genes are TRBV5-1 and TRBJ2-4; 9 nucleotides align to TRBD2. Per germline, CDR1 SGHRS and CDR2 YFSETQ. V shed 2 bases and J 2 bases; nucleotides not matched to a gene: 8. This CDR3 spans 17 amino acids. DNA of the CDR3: TGCGCCAGCAGCTTAGCGGGAGGTGGCGCTACCAAAAACATTCAGTACTTC. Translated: CASSLAGGGATKNIQYF.

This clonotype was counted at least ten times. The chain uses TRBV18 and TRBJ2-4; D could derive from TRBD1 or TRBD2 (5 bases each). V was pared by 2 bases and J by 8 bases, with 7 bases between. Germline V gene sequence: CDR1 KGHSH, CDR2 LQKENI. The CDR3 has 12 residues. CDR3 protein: CASSPGGDIQYF. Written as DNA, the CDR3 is TGTGCCAGCTCACCAGGGGGTGACATTCAGTACTTC.

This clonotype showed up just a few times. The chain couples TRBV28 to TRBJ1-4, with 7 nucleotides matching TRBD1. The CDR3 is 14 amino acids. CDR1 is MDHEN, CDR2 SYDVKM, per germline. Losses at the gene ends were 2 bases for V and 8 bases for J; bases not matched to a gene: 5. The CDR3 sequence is CASSLTGEREKLFF. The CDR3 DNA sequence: TGTGCCAGCAGTTTAACAGGGGAACGAGAAAAACTGTTTTTT.

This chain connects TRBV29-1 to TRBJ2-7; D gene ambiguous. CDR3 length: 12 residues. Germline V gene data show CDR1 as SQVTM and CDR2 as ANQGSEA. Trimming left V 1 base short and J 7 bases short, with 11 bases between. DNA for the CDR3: TGCAGCGTTGAAGTTGGCAGACAAGAGCAGTACTTC. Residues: CSVEVGRQEQYF.

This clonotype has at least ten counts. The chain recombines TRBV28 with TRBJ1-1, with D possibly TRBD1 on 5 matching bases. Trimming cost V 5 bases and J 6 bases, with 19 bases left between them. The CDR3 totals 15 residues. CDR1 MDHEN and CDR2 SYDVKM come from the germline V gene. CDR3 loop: CASSGTGGMRSEAFF. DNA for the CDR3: TGTGCCAGCAGTGGTACCGGGGGTATGCGCTCTGAAGCTTTCTTT.

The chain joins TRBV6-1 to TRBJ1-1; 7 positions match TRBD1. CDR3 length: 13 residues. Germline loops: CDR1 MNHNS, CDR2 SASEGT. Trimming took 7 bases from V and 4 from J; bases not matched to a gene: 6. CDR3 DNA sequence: TGTGCCAGCATTCTACAGGGGATCACTGAAGCTTTCTTT. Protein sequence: CASILQGITEAFF.

DNA for the CDR3: TGCGCCAGCAGCTTGGTAAACGGTATTGTGAACACTGAAGCTTTCTTT. Protein sequence: CASSLVNGIVNTEAFF. The chain couples TRBV5-1 to TRBJ1-1; no reliable D call. Germline CDR1 and CDR2: SGHRS and YFSETQ. The CDR3 has 16 amino acids. The ends were cut back, 0 bases at V and 0 bases at J, with 12 bases in the middle.

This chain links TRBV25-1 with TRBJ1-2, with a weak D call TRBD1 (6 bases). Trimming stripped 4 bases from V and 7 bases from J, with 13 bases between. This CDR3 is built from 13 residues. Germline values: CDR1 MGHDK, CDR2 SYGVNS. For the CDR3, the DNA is TGTGCCAGCAGTGGAGGGGGGAGAAGTGGCTACACCTTC. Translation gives CASSGGGRSGYTF.

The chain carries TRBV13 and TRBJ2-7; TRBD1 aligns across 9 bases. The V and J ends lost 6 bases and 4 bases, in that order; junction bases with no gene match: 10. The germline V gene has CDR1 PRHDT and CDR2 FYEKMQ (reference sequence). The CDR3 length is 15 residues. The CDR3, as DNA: TGTGCCAGCAGGACCGGGACAGGGTATTCGTACGAGCAGTACTTC. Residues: CASRTGTGYSYEQYF. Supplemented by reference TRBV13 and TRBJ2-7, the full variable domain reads AAGVIQSPRHLIKEKRETATLKCYPIPRHDTVYWYQQGPGQDPQFLISFYEKMQSDKGSIPDRFSAQQFSDYHSELNMSSLELGDSALYFCASRTGTGYSYEQYFGPGTRLTVT.

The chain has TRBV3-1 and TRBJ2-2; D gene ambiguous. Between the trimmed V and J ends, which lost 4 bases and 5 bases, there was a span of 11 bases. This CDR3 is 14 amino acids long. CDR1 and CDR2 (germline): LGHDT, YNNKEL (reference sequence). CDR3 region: CASSPQSATGELFF. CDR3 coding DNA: TGTGCCAGCAGCCCCCAATCTGCAACCGGGGAGCTGTTTTTT.

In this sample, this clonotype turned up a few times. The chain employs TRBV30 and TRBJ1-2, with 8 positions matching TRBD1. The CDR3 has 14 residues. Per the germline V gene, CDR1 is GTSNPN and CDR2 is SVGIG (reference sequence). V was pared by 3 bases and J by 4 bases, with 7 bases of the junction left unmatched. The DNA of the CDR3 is TGTGCCTGGAGAGTCGCCGGGACAGGCTATGGCTACACCTTC. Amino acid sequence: CAWRVAGTGYGYTF.

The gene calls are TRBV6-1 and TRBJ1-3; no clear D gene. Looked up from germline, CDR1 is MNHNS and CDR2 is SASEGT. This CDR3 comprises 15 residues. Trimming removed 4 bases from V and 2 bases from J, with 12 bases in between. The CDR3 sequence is CASSATPRAGNTIYF. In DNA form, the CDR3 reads TGTGCCAGCAGTGCAACCCCGAGGGCTGGAAACACCATATATTTT.

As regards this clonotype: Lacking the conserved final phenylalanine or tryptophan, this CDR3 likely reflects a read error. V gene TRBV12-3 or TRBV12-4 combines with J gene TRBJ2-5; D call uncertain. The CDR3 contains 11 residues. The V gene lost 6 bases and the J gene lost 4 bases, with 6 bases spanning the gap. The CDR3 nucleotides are TGTGCCAGCAGGGTAGGAGAGACCCAGTACCTC. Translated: CASRVGETQYL.

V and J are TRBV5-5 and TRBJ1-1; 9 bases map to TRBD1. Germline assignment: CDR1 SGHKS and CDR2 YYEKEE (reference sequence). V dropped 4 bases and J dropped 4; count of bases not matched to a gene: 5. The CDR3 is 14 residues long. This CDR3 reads CASSATQGATEAFF. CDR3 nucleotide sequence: TGTGCCAGCAGCGCTACACAGGGGGCCACTGAAGCTTTCTTT.

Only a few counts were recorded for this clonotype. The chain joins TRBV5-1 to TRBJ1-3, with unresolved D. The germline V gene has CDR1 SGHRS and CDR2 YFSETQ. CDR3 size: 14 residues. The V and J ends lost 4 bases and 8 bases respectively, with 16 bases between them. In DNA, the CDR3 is TGCGCCAGCAGCCCAAGAGGACGAGCGGACACCATATATTTT. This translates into CASSPRGRADTIYF. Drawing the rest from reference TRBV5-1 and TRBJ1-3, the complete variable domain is KAGVTQTPRYLIKTRGQQVTLSCSPISGHRSVSWYQQTPGQGLQFLFEYFSETQRNKGNFPGRFSGRQFSNSRSEMNVSTLELGDSALYLCASSPRGRADTIYFGEGSWLTVV.

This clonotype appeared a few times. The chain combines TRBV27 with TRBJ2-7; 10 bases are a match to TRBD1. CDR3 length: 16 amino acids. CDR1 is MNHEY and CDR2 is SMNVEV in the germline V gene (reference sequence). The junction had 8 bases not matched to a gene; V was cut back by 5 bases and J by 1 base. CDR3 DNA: TGTGCCAGCAGTACTCGACAGGGGGCCCCATCCTACGAGCAGTACTTC. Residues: CASSTRQGAPSYEQYF.

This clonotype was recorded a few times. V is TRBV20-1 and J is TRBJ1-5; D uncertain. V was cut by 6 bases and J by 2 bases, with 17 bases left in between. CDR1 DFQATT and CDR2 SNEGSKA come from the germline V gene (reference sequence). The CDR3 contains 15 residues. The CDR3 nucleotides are TGCAGTGCCAACGGACGGGGAGGGCGCAATCAGCCCCAGCATTTT. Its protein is CSANGRGGRNQPQHF.

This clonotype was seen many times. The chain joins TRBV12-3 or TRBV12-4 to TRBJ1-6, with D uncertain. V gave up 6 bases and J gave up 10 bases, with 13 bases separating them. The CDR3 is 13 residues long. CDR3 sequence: CASSDLPGSPLHF. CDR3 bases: TGTGCCAGCAGCGACCTCCCGGGGTCACCCCTCCACTTT.

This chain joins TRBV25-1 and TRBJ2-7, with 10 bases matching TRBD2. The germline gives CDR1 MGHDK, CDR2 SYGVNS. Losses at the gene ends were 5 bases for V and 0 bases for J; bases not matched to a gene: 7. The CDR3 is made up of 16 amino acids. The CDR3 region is CASSPEAGGNSYEQYF. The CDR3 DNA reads TGTGCCAGCAGTCCGGAAGCGGGAGGGAACTCCTACGAGCAGTACTTC.